The entry that follows covers one TCR beta chain sequence. Its antigen is as yet unknown. Trimming at V came to 5 bases and at J to 8 bases, leaving 5 bases not matched to a gene. Germline-derived CDR1 and CDR2 are MNHEY and SMNVEV (reference sequence). CDR3 length: 12 residues. The study ran its PCR with 60 Vbeta and 13 Jbeta primers. TCRdb's copy holds only in-frame clones and misses some; the assay was immunoSEQ multiplex PCR. This sample carries approximately 150,000 clones, approximately 80% of them seen once, and the ten largest clones take 1.8%. This sample is part of a study of cytomegalovirus exposure and HLA in healthy donors. Study-wide results and caveats: Links to common viral pathogens appeared, in a later analysis, for several of the most significant clusters. The study dropped some indistinguishable V segments, TRBV6-2 and TRBV6-3 among them. The study listed roughly 160 cytomegalovirus-associated TCR beta chains.

Input material: PBMCs. The clonotype was recovered from a man aged 35 to 55 in good health and CMV-seronegative. The chain couples TRBV27 to TRBJ1-2, with 7 bases identical to TRBD1. The chain's CDR3 is CASSPKGAGYTF. The DNA of the CDR3 is TGTGCCAGCAGTCCCAAGGGGGCCGGCTACACCTTC.